These 4 T cell receptor beta chains originate from one sample sequenced in a study of CD8+CD57+ T cells in acquired aplastic anemia. It was genomic DNA that served as the template for profiling TCR beta VDJ and CDR3. TCRdb analysed the reads with MiXCR anew, one entry per CDR3 protein. This sample yields over 150,000 distinct CDR3 sequences, of which around half are seen a single time; 2.5% to 3.5% belongs to the top ten. An expansion of CD8+CD57+ cells by flow cytometry had been shown in patients chosen for sequencing. Sequenced material: sorted CD4+, CD8+, or CD8+CD57+ T cells (not recorded which) from PBMCs. These receptors came from a human donor with aplastic anemia.

This chain joins TRBV6-1 and TRBJ1-1; no firm D call. The CDR3 is 14 amino acids. From germline, CDR1 is MNHNS and CDR2 SASEGT. V lost 5 bases and J 3 bases, leaving 13 bases between the germline ends. CDR3 nucleotides: TGTGCCAGCAGTCGTAGGGCGGGAGACACTGAAGCTTTCTTT. Translating it yields CASSRRAGDTEAFF.

V usage is TRBV25-1 and J usage is TRBJ2-5, with 7 bases aligning to TRBD2. The length of the CDR3 is 16 residues. Per germline, CDR1 MGHDK and CDR2 SYGVNS. Unmatched junction bases numbered 9, after V lost 3 bases and J lost 2 bases. The CDR3 DNA follows: TGTGCCAGCAGTGACCCTAGCGGAGATTCTCAAGAGACCCAGTACTTC. It translates to CASSDPSGDSQETQYF.

The chain uses TRBV19 and TRBJ2-2, with D uncertain. The CDR3 spans 15 residues. V was trimmed by 7 bases and J by 4 bases, leaving 16 bases between them. From germline, CDR1 is LNHDA and CDR2 SQIVND (reference sequence). This CDR3 reads CASIRAAGRTGELFF. CDR3 sequence (DNA): TGTGCCAGTATTCGGGCAGCCGGACGCACCGGGGAGCTGTTTTTT.

About this clonotype itself: Given a much more abundant clone one base away, this may be a read error. The J gene is TRBJ2-3, the V gene TRBV6-1, with 8 bases lining up with TRBD2. Trimming took 8 bases from V and 5 from J; bases not matched to a gene: 6. The CDR3 sequence is 13 residues long. Per the germline V gene, CDR1 is MNHNS and CDR2 is SASEGT. As DNA, the CDR3 is TGTGCCAGCGAGCCACGGGGGGGAGATACGCAGTATTTT. Translation: CASEPRGGDTQYF.